This T cell receptor beta chain was obtained from a study of shared clonotypes between healthy human individuals. Whole-study results and caveats: Non-shared clonotypes had lower generation probabilities than those shared by all four donors. Rarefaction gave evidence that sorted-subset sequencing remained incomplete despite large depth.

Partitioning of CD4+ cells yielded a CD45RA+ naive subset and a CD45RA-negative memory subset. For this clone: Its target is not known.

Assay used: immunoSEQ multiplex PCR; TCRdb lists only in-frame clones, some missing. The repertoire includes some 360,000 clones, about 73% of them detected once, and less than 11% sits in the top ten. The material sequenced was memory CD4+ T cells sorted from blood. Subset noted: CD45RA-negative fraction. This receptor was obtained from a man between 25 and 39 years old in good health.

Here the CDR3 DNA reads TGTGCCAGCAGTTACAGGACAGGGGGCACTGAAGCTTTCTTT. Encoded protein: CASSYRTGGTEAFF. The chain carries TRBV6-5 and TRBJ1-1; 10 positions agree with TRBD1. V lost 2 bases, J lost 4 bases, and 1 base stayed unmatched. The CDR3 loop spans 14 amino acids. The germline gives CDR1 MNHEY, CDR2 SVGAGI.